The present T cell receptor (beta chain) was sequenced within a study of OX40 agonist ivuxolimab in advanced cancers. Turning to the study itself: Partial responses were recorded for three patients, including one with hepatocellular carcinoma and two with cutaneous melanoma. Findings of the study overall: On average, a greater number of expanded clones characterised CD8+ T cells relative to CD4+. Low normalized clonal expansion also occurred in some nonresponding patients.

The table came from immunoSEQ multiplex PCR; TCRdb's copy has only in-frame clones and leaves some out. This repertoire shows just over 14,000 clones, 65% to 75% found once; its top ten account for roughly 35%. People who had autoimmune disease history or systemic immunosuppression were excluded. With 7 bases clipped from V and 3 bases from J, the junction kept 6 bases outside the gene matches. The germline CDR1 and CDR2 sequences are SNHLY and FYNNEI. The length of the CDR3 is 14 residues. As for this clone: What it binds is not known.

The V gene is TRBV2, the J gene TRBJ2-3; TRBD2 matches at 8 bases. Source: CD4+ or CD8+ T cells sorted from blood, taken in a trial of the OX40 agonist ivuxolimab. The sequence came from an adult with an advanced solid tumor such as melanoma, head and neck, liver or kidney cancer. The CDR3 loop is CASKSAGVTDTQYF. The CDR3 nucleotides read TGTGCCAGCAAATCAGCGGGAGTGACAGATACGCAGTATTTT. The variable domain in full, completed from reference TRBV2 and TRBJ2-3, reads EPEVTQTPSHQVTQMGQEVILRCVPISNHLYFYWYRQILGQKVEFLVSFYNNEISEKSEIFDDQFSVERPDGSNFTLKIRSTKLEDSAMYFCASKSAGVTDTQYFGPGTRLTVL.